A selection of T cell receptor beta chains follows, all from one sample in a study of T cell responses to AZD1222 COVID-19 vaccine. Repertoires were generated with immunoSEQ multiplex PCR, while TCRdb's copy carries only in-frame clones and drops some. The sample consists of under 200,000 clones, 85% to 95% of them appearing once. Specimen: peripheral blood, collected on day 0 of AZD1222 vaccination. These receptors all stem from an adult in good health. The CDR3 runs from the conserved cysteine through the conserved F or W. A D gene is named only where the DNA matches it firmly. Clone size, where shown, is once, few, many, or a class for clones that have expanded.

CDR3 DNA	CDR3 protein	clone size	J gene	V gene	D gene
TGTGCCAGCAGTGACGTTACAGGGGTTGGCTACACCTTC	CASSDVTGVGYTF	-	TRBJ1-2	TRBV2	TRBD1
TGTGCCAGCTCACAAAGGACAGATGTTAACTATGGCTACACCTTC	CASSQRTDVNYGYTF	-	TRBJ1-2	TRBV18	-
TGCGCCAGCAGACCGACAGGGTGGGAGCGGGGTAATTCACCCCTCCACTTT	CASRPTGWERGNSPLHF	-	TRBJ1-6	TRBV5-1	TRBD1
TGTGCCAGCAGCCAAGAGACACGAGAGCAGTTCTTC	CASSQETREQFF	-	TRBJ2-1	TRBV3-1/TRBV3-2	-
TGTGCCACCAGCACGGGACTAGCGGAATACGAGCAGTACTTC	CATSTGLAEYEQYF	-	TRBJ2-7	TRBV15	TRBD2
TGTGCCACCAGCAGAGATCGGGGCCGTTATGGCTACACCTTC	CATSRDRGRYGYTF	-	TRBJ1-2	TRBV15	-
TGCGCCAGCATGGAGCGGGAGGGGACGAAGCAGTACTTC	CASMEREGTKQYF	few	TRBJ2-7	TRBV10-2	TRBD2
TGTGCCAGCAGCGCCCGGGACAGCCAAATAGGAGGTGAAAAACTGTTTTTT	CASSARDSQIGGEKLFF	-	TRBJ1-4	TRBV7-9	TRBD1
TGTGCCAGCAGACGGAGGGAAAACTATGGCTACACCTTC	CASRRRENYGYTF	-	TRBJ1-2	TRBV12-3/TRBV12-4	-
TGTGCCAGCAGGGGGACAAACCAAGAGACCCAGTACTTC	CASRGTNQETQYF	-	TRBJ2-5	TRBV6-5	-
TGTGCCAGCAGCGAAACACTAGCGGGAGGCACAGATACGCAGTATTTT	CASSETLAGGTDTQYF	-	TRBJ2-3	TRBV6-1	TRBD2
TGCGCCAGCAGCTTTCAGGGGACTAACACTGAAGCTTTCTTT	CASSFQGTNTEAFF	-	TRBJ1-1	TRBV5-1	-
TGCGCCAGCAGCCCCCCCGGAGGTGATAATTCACCCCTCCACTTT	CASSPPGGDNSPLHF	-	TRBJ1-6	TRBV5-1	-
TGTGCCAGCAGCTGGGTGGACGACACTGAAGCTTTCTTT	CASSWVDDTEAFF	once	TRBJ1-1	TRBV11-2	-
TGTGCCAGCAGTGAAATGGGACTGTATAGCAATCAGCCCCAGCATTTT	CASSEMGLYSNQPQHF	many	TRBJ1-5	TRBV6-1	-
TGTGCCAGCCCGGGACCTCCAAATGGCTACACCTTC	CASPGPPNGYTF	-	TRBJ1-2	TRBV5-5	-
TGTGCCAGCAGATGGACCGCGGCCAGCAATCAGCCCCAGCATTTT	CASRWTAASNQPQHF	-	TRBJ1-5	TRBV2	-
TGTGCCAGCAGCTTAGGACTAGCTAGGAACAATGAGCAGTTCTTC	CASSLGLARNNEQFF	-	TRBJ2-1	TRBV7-8	TRBD2
TGTGCCAGTAGTAAGACAGAAGGGGAATCTAATGAAAAACTGTTTTTT	CASSKTEGESNEKLFF	-	TRBJ1-4	TRBV19	-
TGCGCCAGCAGCCAAAGGGGTCAAGCTGGAGATACGCAGTATTTT	CASSQRGQAGDTQYF	-	TRBJ2-3	TRBV4-1	-
TGTGCCAGCAGCCAAGAAAGGGGGGGCCGGACTACCCTCTACGAGCAGTACTTC	CASSQERGGRTTLYEQYF	-	TRBJ2-7	TRBV4-2	-
TGTGCCAGCTCACCGAACCCCGGAGGAAACAATCAGCCCCAGCATTTT	CASSPNPGGNNQPQHF	-	TRBJ1-5	TRBV18	-
TGTGCCAGCAGCTTAGGCATGGGTCAGCCCCAGCATTTT	CASSLGMGQPQHF	-	TRBJ1-5	TRBV7-9	-
TGTGCCAGCAGTTCCAGCCAATCGGGGGGCCATCAGCCCCAGCATTTT	CASSSSQSGGHQPQHF	-	TRBJ1-5	TRBV27	-
TGCAGCGTTGTAATGAACACTGAAGCTTTCTTT	CSVVMNTEAFF	-	TRBJ1-1	TRBV29-1	-
TGTGCCAGCAGTTACGGCCAGATCAGGGGCGAGCATCAGCCCCAGCATTTT	CASSYGQIRGEHQPQHF	-	TRBJ1-5	TRBV6-2/TRBV6-3	-
TGTGCCAGCAGCTTAGGCAGGGCCAGACCGAACACCGGGGAGCTGTTTTTT	CASSLGRARPNTGELFF	-	TRBJ2-2	TRBV7-9	-
TGTGCCAGTAGACAGGGGGCTTACAATGAGCAGTTCTTC	CASRQGAYNEQFF	-	TRBJ2-1	TRBV3-1/TRBV3-2	TRBD1
TGTGCCTGGATCACGGCAGCTATGAACACTGAAGCTTTCTTT	CAWITAAMNTEAFF	-	TRBJ1-1	TRBV30	-
TGTGCCAGCAGCCCTATCTGGGGTGGGGTAGCCAAAAACATTCAGTACTTC	CASSPIWGGVAKNIQYF	-	TRBJ2-4	TRBV7-6	-
TGTGCCAGCAGTTTCAGGACGGATCAGCCCCAGCATTTT	CASSFRTDQPQHF	-	TRBJ1-5	TRBV6-5	-
TGCGCCAGCAGCCAGACAGATGATGGCTACACCTTC	CASSQTDDGYTF	-	TRBJ1-2	TRBV5-1	-
TGTGCCACCAGTCCAGAGTACGACTCCTTTAGCTATGGCTACACCTTC	CATSPEYDSFSYGYTF	-	TRBJ1-2	TRBV15	-
TGTGCCAGCAGTTTAGGAGGACAGGGGGCACATGAGCAGTTCTTC	CASSLGGQGAHEQFF	-	TRBJ2-1	TRBV28	TRBD1
TGTGCCAGCAGCTTAGGCGGCAGGGGGCCCGGTTCACCCCTCCACTTT	CASSLGGRGPGSPLHF	-	TRBJ1-6	TRBV13	TRBD1
TGTGCCAGCAGTTTAGTAGGGAACACTGAAGCTTTCTTT	CASSLVGNTEAFF	few	TRBJ1-1	TRBV27	-
TGTGCCAGCTCACCACCTCTAGGAGCGGGGGGGCCTTCTTACACCGGGGAGCTGTTTTTT	CASSPPLGAGGPSYTGELFF	-	TRBJ2-2	TRBV18	TRBD2
TGTGCCAGCAGTTGGAGGGCGGTAGTGAACACTGAAGCTTTCTTT	CASSWRAVVNTEAFF	-	TRBJ1-1	TRBV28	-
TGTGCCAGCAGTATCGGCCAGCTTGAAGGGACCCAGTACTTC	CASSIGQLEGTQYF	-	TRBJ2-5	TRBV2	-
TGTGCCAGCAGTTACGGGGGGCCTGGAGGCTACACCTTC	CASSYGGPGGYTF	-	TRBJ1-2	TRBV6-5	-
TGTGCCAGTAGTATCAGGGTTGAGTCCGGGGAGCTGTTTTTT	CASSIRVESGELFF	-	TRBJ2-2	TRBV19	-
TGTGCCAGCAGTCCGAATCCAGGGGGCAATGGCTACACCTTC	CASSPNPGGNGYTF	-	TRBJ1-2	TRBV27	TRBD1
TGTGCCAGCAGTGGCCCGACAGGGATACGAACCGGGGAGCTGTTTTTT	CASSGPTGIRTGELFF	-	TRBJ2-2	TRBV2	TRBD1
TGTGCCAGTAGTATAGATCTCACGGTGCCCAACTACGAGCAGTACTTC	CASSIDLTVPNYEQYF	-	TRBJ2-7	TRBV19	-
TGTGCCAGCACGAGCCGGGACTCCAAAGATACGCAGTATTTT	CASTSRDSKDTQYF	-	TRBJ2-3	TRBV18	-
TGTGCCAGCAGTCGGGACAGGGCGAATGAGTTGAGCAATCAGCCCCAGCATTTT	CASSRDRANELSNQPQHF	-	TRBJ1-5	TRBV2	TRBD1
TGTGCCAGCTCACCAGGATTTAACTATGGCTACACCTTC	CASSPGFNYGYTF	-	TRBJ1-2	TRBV18	-
TGTGCCAGCAGCTTGTATCAGCCCCAGCATTTT	CASSLYQPQHF	once	TRBJ1-5	TRBV5-8	-
TGTGCCATCAGTGAGTCCCAGACAGCAATGGATCAGCCCCAGCATTTT	CAISESQTAMDQPQHF	once	TRBJ1-5	TRBV10-3	-
TGTGCCAGCAGCTTAGTGAGCAATGAGCAGTTCTTC	CASSLVSNEQFF	-	TRBJ2-1	TRBV13	-
TGCAGCGTTGACGCGGAGACCCAGTACTTC	CSVDAETQYF	-	TRBJ2-5	TRBV29-1	-
TGCGCCAGCAGCTACATTTGGTCTACTAATGAAAAACTGTTTTTT	CASSYIWSTNEKLFF	-	TRBJ1-4	TRBV5-1	-